The 22 T cell receptor beta chains below all came from one sample that was sequenced in a study of blood T cell repertoires in COVID-19. Generated by immunoSEQ multiplex PCR, the TCRdb table keeps only in-frame clones and is missing some. The sample holds approximately 160,000 clones, roughly 71% seen once. Sequenced sample: peripheral blood. These receptors were taken from a woman aged 80 or over with acute or convalescent COVID-19.

Concerning this clone: Germline is not matched at one junction end, which may reflect a read error. The chain is built from TRBV7-8 and TRBJ1-3; weak D call: TRBD1 (5 bases). The CDR3 runs to 15 residues. The V gene's germline CDR1 is SGHVS and CDR2 FQNEAQ. CDR3 DNA sequence: TGTGCCAGCAGCTTGGTGCAGGGCTCTAGAAACACCATATATTTT. Protein sequence: CASSLVQGSRNTIYF.

The chain couples TRBV7-3 to TRBJ2-2; the match to TRBD2 covers 11 bases. The CDR3 runs to 19 residues. CDR1 SGHTA and CDR2 FQGTGA come from the germline V gene. Trimming took 5 bases from V and 2 from J; bases not matched to a gene: 13. The CDR3 DNA follows: TGTGCCAGCAGCCTCCGGCCGGGGGGGACTAGCGGTAACACCGGGGAGCTGTTTTTT. Translating it yields CASSLRPGGTSGNTGELFF.

The V and J genes are TRBV5-6 and TRBJ2-5, with no clear D. The CDR3 extends over 14 amino acids. CDR1 and CDR2 (germline): SGHDT, YYEEEE. Trimming stripped 0 bases from V and 0 bases from J, with 6 bases between. The CDR3 DNA is TGTGCCAGCAGCTTGGGGCTGTACCAAGAGACCCAGTACTTC. Translating gives CASSLGLYQETQYF. Supplemented by reference TRBV5-6 and TRBJ2-5, the full variable domain reads DAGVTQSPTHLIKTRGQQVTLRCSPKSGHDTVSWYQQALGQGPQFIFQYYEEEERQRGNFPDRFSGHQFPNYSSELNVNALLLGDSALYLCASSLGLYQETQYFGPGTRLLVL.

V gene TRBV3-1 (or the pseudogene TRBV3-2) combines with J gene TRBJ2-3; perhaps TRBD2 as D (6 bases). Trimming removed 0 bases at V and 3 bases at J, with 10 bases between. This CDR3 has 15 amino acids. CDR1 and CDR2 (germline): LGHDT, YNNKEL (reference sequence). This CDR3 is CASSQDSGGTDTQYF. The CDR3 nucleotides are TGTGCCAGCAGCCAAGATAGCGGAGGAACAGATACGCAGTATTTT.

This clone has more than one count but fewer than ten. This sequence joins TRBV5-1 and TRBJ2-5, with TRBD2 matching 7 bases. The CDR3 has 17 amino acids. Germline loops: CDR1 SGHRS, CDR2 YFSETQ. Losses at the gene ends were 0 bases for V and 8 bases for J; bases not matched to a gene: 16. CDR3 sequence (DNA): TGCGCCAGCAGCTTGGTGGTGGGGTCTAGCGGAATAGTAACCCAGTACTTC. Residues: CASSLVVGSSGIVTQYF.

V is TRBV7-3 and J is TRBJ2-3; 10 bases are a match to TRBD2. The CDR3 covers 16 residues. CDR1 is SGHTA, CDR2 FQGTGA, per germline. J was trimmed by 1 base and V by 2 bases; bases with no gene match: 3. CDR3 DNA sequence: TGTGCCAGCAGCTTAGTCCTAGCGGGAGGCACAGATACGCAGTATTTT. It yields the protein CASSLVLAGGTDTQYF.

The chain's CDR3 is CAWRDTGRLNTEAFF. The CDR3 DNA is TGTGCCTGGAGGGACACAGGGCGGCTGAACACTGAAGCTTTCTTT. The genes are TRBV30 and TRBJ1-1; a weak D match, TRBD1 (6 bases). Germline assignment: CDR1 GTSNPN and CDR2 SVGIG (reference sequence). The CDR3 has 15 amino acids. Trimming took 3 bases from V and 0 from J, leaving 14 bases between them.

The gene calls are TRBV14 and TRBJ1-1; D uncertain. V was shortened by 4 bases and J by 3 bases, with 9 bases between the two germline ends. The CDR3 sequence is 13 residues long. Germline V gene lookup returns CDR1 SGHDN and CDR2 FVKESK. The CDR3 sequence: CASSRASDTEAFF. CDR3 DNA sequence: TGTGCCAGCAGCCGGGCCTCCGACACTGAAGCTTTCTTT.

This clone was observed a few times. The V gene is TRBV4-2, the J gene TRBJ1-6; the D is unclear. Germline V lookup: CDR1 LGHNA, CDR2 YNFKEQ. V was cut by 1 base and J by 6 bases, with 4 bases left in between. The CDR3 extends over 13 amino acids. CDR3 sequence: CASSQGGNSPLHF. The CDR3 DNA sequence: TGTGCCAGCAGCCAAGGAGGTAATTCACCCCTCCACTTT.

The J gene is TRBJ2-1, the V gene TRBV5-1; D possibly corresponds to TRBD2 (6 bases). CDR1 and CDR2 (germline): SGHRS, YFSETQ. Trimming shortened V by 4 bases and J by 0 bases, and 8 bases separated the two germline ends. There are 14 residues in the CDR3. Written as DNA, the CDR3 is TGCGCCAGCAGCCTAGCGAGCTCCTACAATGAGCAGTTCTTC. It specifies CASSLASSYNEQFF.

This clone was detected only a few times. V gene TRBV27 combines with J gene TRBJ2-7; TRBD2 matches at 9 bases. Germline V gives CDR1 MNHEY, CDR2 SMNVEV (reference sequence). V was pared by 4 bases and J by 1 base, with 5 bases of the junction left unmatched. The CDR3 is made up of 15 amino acids. The CDR3 loop is CASSSTSGNSYEQYF. In DNA form, the CDR3 reads TGTGCCAGCAGTTCGACTAGCGGCAATTCCTACGAGCAGTACTTC.

V usage is TRBV12-5 and J usage is TRBJ2-2; TRBD1 matches at 7 bases. Per the germline V gene, CDR1 is LGHNT and CDR2 is FRNRAP. The CDR3 runs 15 residues. V lost 7 bases and J lost 1; bases outside the gene matches: 6. The CDR3 DNA is TGTGCTAGTGACACCGGGACAGAGAACACCGGGGAGCTGTTTTTT. It translates to CASDTGTENTGELFF.

The V and J genes are TRBV7-2 and TRBJ2-5; D ambiguous. This CDR3 region has 14 residues. Trimming cost V 1 base and J 5 bases, with 11 bases left between them. Germline V gene lookup returns CDR1 SGHTA and CDR2 FQGNSA. Written as DNA, the CDR3 is TGTGCCAGCAGCTTAGACTCAACTATGGAGACCCAGTACTTC. Encoded protein: CASSLDSTMETQYF.

The V call is TRBV10-3, the J call TRBJ2-3; D remains ambiguous. The V end was cut by 4 bases, the J end by 0 bases, with 8 bases between. The CDR3 is 14 amino acids. Germline assignment: CDR1 ENHRY and CDR2 SYGVKD. CDR3 region: CAISAGRSTDTQYF. DNA for the CDR3: TGTGCCATCAGTGCGGGTAGGAGCACAGATACGCAGTATTTT.

The count of this clone is one. This sequence joins TRBV5-1 and TRBJ1-1, with 8 bases matching TRBD1. The CDR3 runs 16 residues. The V segment lost 3 bases and the J segment 1 base; nucleotides outside the gene matches: 8. Germline CDR1 is SGHRS and CDR2 is YFSETQ. The DNA for the CDR3 is TGCGCCAGCAGCTCCCAACAGGGGGGCCCGAACACTGAAGCTTTCTTT. Its translation is CASSSQQGGPNTEAFF.

The chain couples TRBV6-5 to TRBJ1-5, with TRBD1 as a possible D gene (5 bases). The CDR3 has 15 amino acids. Germline V gene data show CDR1 as MNHEY and CDR2 as SVGAGI. V was shortened by 5 bases and J by 2 bases, with 13 bases between the two germline ends. CDR3 loop: CASSRGSEGNQPQHF. The CDR3 coding sequence is TGTGCCAGCAGTAGGGGATCAGAAGGCAATCAGCCCCAGCATTTT.

The chain uses TRBV2 and TRBJ1-3; no definite D call. Per the germline V gene, CDR1 is SNHLY and CDR2 is FYNNEI. This CDR3 has 14 residues. V was clipped by 4 bases and J by 0 bases, with 7 bases between them. This CDR3 is CASSVLLSGNTIYF. The CDR3 nucleotides read TGTGCCAGCAGTGTCCTTCTCTCTGGAAACACCATATATTTT.

The gene calls are TRBV3-1 (or the pseudogene TRBV3-2) and TRBJ1-2; TRBD1 might be the D (5 bases). There are 13 residues in the CDR3. V dropped 4 bases and J dropped 4 bases, with 10 bases sitting between them. Germline assignment: CDR1 LGHDT and CDR2 YNNKEL (reference sequence). The CDR3 nucleotides are TGTGCCAGCAGCCGGGGCAGCCCCTATGGCTACACCTTC. Translated, it gives CASSRGSPYGYTF.

The chain employs TRBV6-1 and TRBJ2-5, with 15 bases fitting TRBD2. Trimming cost V 0 bases and J 5 bases; bases outside gene matches: 10. The CDR3 has 19 residues. Germline lookup yields CDR1 MNHNS and CDR2 SASEGT. The CDR3 bases are TGTGCCAGCAGTGAAGCCTGGACTAGCGGGGGGGCCGTAGGGGAGACCCAGTACTTC. This gives the protein CASSEAWTSGGAVGETQYF.

The J gene is TRBJ2-3, the V gene TRBV7-3, with TRBD2 matching over 12 bases. CDR1 SGHTA and CDR2 FQGTGA come from the germline V gene. The CDR3 runs 16 residues. The ends lost 5 bases at V and 3 bases at J; junction bases unmatched: 6. For the CDR3, the DNA is TGTGCCAGCAGCCGTATTCTAGCGGGGGGGACAGATACGCAGTATTTT. Translated, it gives CASSRILAGGTDTQYF.

The V call is TRBV5-1, the J call TRBJ2-5, with 11 bases identical to TRBD1. After removal of 7 bases from V and 1 base from J, the junction contained 9 bases not matched to a gene. The CDR3 consists of 16 residues. Germline-derived CDR1 and CDR2 are SGHRS and YFSETQ. The DNA of the CDR3 is TGCGCCAGCTCTTCGGGCGGACAGGGGGCCCAAGAGACCCAGTACTTC. It specifies CASSSGGQGAQETQYF.

The chain has TRBV19 and TRBJ1-1; a possible D gene is TRBD1 (6 bases). Germline V gene sequence: CDR1 LNHDA, CDR2 SQIVND (reference sequence). V gave up 8 bases and J gave up 1 base, with 14 bases separating them. CDR3 length: 14 amino acids. The CDR3, as DNA: TGTGCCAGTTATCCGGGACACTCGAACACTGAAGCTTTCTTT. Its translation is CASYPGHSNTEAFF.